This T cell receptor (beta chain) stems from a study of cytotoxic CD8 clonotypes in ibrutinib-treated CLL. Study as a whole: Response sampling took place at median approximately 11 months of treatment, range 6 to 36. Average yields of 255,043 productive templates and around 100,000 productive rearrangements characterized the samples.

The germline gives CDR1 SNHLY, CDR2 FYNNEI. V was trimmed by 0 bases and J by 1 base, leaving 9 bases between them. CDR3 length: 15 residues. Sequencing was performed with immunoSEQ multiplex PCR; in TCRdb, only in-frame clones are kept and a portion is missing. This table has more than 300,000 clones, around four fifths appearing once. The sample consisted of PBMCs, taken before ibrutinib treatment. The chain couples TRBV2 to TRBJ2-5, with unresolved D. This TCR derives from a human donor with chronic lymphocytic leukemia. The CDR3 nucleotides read TGTGCCAGCAGTGAAGCGAGACTTCTCCAAGAGACCCAGTACTTC. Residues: CASSEARLLQETQYF.